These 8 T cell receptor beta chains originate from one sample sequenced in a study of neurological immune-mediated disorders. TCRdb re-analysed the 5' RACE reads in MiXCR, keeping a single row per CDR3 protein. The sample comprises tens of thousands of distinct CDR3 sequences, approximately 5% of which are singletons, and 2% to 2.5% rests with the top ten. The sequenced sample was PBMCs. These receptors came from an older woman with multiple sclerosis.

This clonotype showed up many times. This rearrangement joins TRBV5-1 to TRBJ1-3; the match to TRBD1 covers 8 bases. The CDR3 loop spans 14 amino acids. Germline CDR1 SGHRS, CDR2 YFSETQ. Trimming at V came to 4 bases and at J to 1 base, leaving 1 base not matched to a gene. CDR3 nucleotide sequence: TGCGCCAGCAGCGGACAGGGATCTGGAAACACCATATATTTT. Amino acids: CASSGQGSGNTIYF.

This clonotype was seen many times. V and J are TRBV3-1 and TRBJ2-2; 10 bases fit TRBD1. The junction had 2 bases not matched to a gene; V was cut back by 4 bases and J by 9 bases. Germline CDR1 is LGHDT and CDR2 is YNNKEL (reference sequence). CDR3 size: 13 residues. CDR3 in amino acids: CASSPTGGRELFF. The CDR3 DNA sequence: TGTGCCAGCAGCCCGACAGGGGGCCGGGAGCTGTTTTTT.

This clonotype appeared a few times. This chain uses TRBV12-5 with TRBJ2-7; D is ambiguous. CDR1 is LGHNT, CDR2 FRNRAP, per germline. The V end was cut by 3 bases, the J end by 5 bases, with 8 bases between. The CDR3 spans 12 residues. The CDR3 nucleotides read TGTGCTAGTGGTTTCGGGCATGACGAGCAGTACTTC. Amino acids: CASGFGHDEQYF.

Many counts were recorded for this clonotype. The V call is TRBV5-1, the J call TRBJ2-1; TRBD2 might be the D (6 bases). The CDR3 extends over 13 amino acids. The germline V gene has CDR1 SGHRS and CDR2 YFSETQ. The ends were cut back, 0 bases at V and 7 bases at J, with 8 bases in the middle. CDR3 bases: TGCGCCAGCAGCTTGGGACTAGAGAATGAGCAGTTCTTC. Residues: CASSLGLENEQFF.

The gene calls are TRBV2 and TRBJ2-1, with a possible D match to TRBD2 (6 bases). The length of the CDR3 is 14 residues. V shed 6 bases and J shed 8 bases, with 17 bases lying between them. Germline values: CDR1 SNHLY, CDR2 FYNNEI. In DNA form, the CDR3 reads TGTGCCAGCAGAATGCGGGGTGGTAGTGATGAGCAGTTCTTC. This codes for CASRMRGGSDEQFF.

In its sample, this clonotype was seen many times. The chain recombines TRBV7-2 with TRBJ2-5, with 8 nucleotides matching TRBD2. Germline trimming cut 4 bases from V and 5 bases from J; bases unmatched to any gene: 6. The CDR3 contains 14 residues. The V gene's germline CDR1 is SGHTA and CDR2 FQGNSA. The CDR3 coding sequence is TGTGCCAGCAGCTCTACGGGACTAGGGGAGACCCAGTACTTC. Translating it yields CASSSTGLGETQYF.

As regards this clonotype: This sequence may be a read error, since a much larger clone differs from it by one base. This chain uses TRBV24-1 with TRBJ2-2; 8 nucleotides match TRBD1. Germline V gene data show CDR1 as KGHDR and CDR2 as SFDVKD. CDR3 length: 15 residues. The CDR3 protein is CATQPRTGNTRELFF. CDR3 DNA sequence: TGTGCCACCCAACCTCGGACAGGGAACACCCGGGAGCTGTTTTTT.

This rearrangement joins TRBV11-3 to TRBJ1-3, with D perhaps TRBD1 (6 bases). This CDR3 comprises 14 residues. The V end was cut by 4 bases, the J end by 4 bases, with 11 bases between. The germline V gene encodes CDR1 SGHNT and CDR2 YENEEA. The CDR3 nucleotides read TGTGCCAGCAGCTCCCACAGGGAAGGAAACACCATATATTTT. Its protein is CASSSHREGNTIYF.